The 3 T cell receptor beta chains below come from one sample, sequenced in a study of post-analysis software for immune sequencing data (dated by TCRdb to between 2015 and 2016). The paper as a whole reports these results and caveats: Patients showed significantly higher frequencies than controls for a handful of TRBV segments, among them TRBV5-6, TRBV5-1 and TRBV20-1.

For these receptors, no antigen is known. Libraries were constructed by PCR. Sequencer: Illumina HiSeq 2500. To reduce PCR and sequencing biases, unique molecular identifiers were built into the TCR beta cDNA libraries. The public reads were reanalyzed by TCRdb: fastp trimming at Q25, MiXCR alignment, in-frame beta chains only. Each CDR3 protein appears once, grouped with its most common genes and DNA. This sample gives fewer than 850,000 distinct CDR3 sequences in total; roughly 29% of them show up just once. 0.56% of the sample is in the top ten clones. The sequencing sample was made of blood. Every receptor here comes from a girl between 10 and 17 years old with multiple sclerosis.

The chain carries TRBV28 and TRBJ2-5; 7 bases agree with TRBD1. Trimming removed 5 bases from V and 11 bases from J; junction bases left unmatched: 17. The CDR3 is 15 amino acids. In germline, CDR1 is MDHEN, CDR2 SYDVKM. The DNA for the CDR3 is TGTGCCAGCAGTCTGGGACAGTCCAGGTACAATGAGCAGTACTTC. Its translation: CASSLGQSRYNEQYF.

The chain has TRBV19 and TRBJ2-7, with TRBD2 identical over 7 bases. The J call could be wrong; TRBJ2-5 is a better fit for the DNA end. There are 13 residues in the CDR3. Germline CDR1 LNHDA, CDR2 SQIVND (reference sequence). The CDR3 DNA follows: TGTGCCAGTAGTATATGGGGAGGGGAGACCCAGTACTTC. This gives the protein CASSIWGGETQYF.

The chain couples TRBV15 to TRBJ1-4; perhaps TRBD1 as D (6 bases). Germline CDR1 reads LNHNV; CDR2 reads YYDKDF (reference sequence). The length of the CDR3 is 14 residues. V was shortened by 5 bases and J by 6 bases, with 13 bases between the two germline ends. The CDR3 protein is CATSPDRTHEKLFF. CDR3 nucleotide sequence: TGTGCCACCAGCCCTGACAGGACCCATGAAAAACTGTTTTTT.